This TCR beta chain appears in the sequencing data of a study of blood T cells in healthy people across ages. The use of a sample-barcoded 5' primer and a J-beta primer mix characterized a second PCR of roughly 7 to 11 cycles. TCRdb ran MiXCR on the 5' RACE reads and lists one entry per CDR3 protein. Among 1.5 million to 2 million distinct CDR3 sequences listed, 28% were seen once. The CDR3 has 13 residues. V shed 0 bases and J shed 3 bases, with 9 bases lying between them. CDR1 and CDR2 (germline): DFQATT, SNEGSKA (reference sequence). Sequenced material: blood. This sequence originates from a woman aged 25-40 years in good health. J is TRBJ2-7 and V is TRBV20-1, with D possibly being TRBD1 (6 bases). CDR3 protein: CSARDTGCYEQYF. The CDR3 DNA sequence: TGCAGTGCTAGAGATACAGGGTGCTACGAGCAGTACTTC.